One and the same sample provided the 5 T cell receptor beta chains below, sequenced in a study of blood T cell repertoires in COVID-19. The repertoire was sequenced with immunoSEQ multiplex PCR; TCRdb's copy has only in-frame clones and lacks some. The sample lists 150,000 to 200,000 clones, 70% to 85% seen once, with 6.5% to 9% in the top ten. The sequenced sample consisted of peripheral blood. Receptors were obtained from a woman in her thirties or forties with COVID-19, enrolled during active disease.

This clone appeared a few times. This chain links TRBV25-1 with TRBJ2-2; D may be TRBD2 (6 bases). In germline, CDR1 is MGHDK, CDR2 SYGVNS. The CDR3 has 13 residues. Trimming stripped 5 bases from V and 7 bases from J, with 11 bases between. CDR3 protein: CASSYTGGGELFF. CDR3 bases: TGTGCCAGCAGTTACACCGGGGGCGGGGAGCTGTTTTTT. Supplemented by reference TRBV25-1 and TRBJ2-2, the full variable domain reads EADIYQTPRYLVIGTGKKITLECSQTMGHDKMYWYQQDPGMELHLIHYSYGVNSTEKGDLSSESTVSRIRTEHFPLTLESARPSHTSQYLCASSYTGGGELFFGEGSRLTVL.

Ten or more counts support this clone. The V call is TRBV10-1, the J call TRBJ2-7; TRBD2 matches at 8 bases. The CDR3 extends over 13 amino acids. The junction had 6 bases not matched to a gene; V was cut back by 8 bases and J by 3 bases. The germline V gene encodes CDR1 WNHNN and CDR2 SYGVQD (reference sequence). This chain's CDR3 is CASHRTSIYEQYF. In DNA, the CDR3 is TGCGCCAGCCATAGGACTAGCATCTACGAGCAGTACTTC.

The CDR3 region is CASSQVGARNEQYF. The DNA of the CDR3 is TGTGCCAGCAGCCAAGTAGGGGCACGGAACGAGCAGTACTTC. This rearrangement joins TRBV3-1 (or the pseudogene TRBV3-2) to TRBJ2-7; D possibly corresponds to TRBD1 (5 bases). Germline assignment: CDR1 LGHDT and CDR2 YNNKEL (reference sequence). This CDR3 has 14 residues. Between the trimmed V and J ends, which lost 1 base and 5 bases, there was a span of 12 bases.

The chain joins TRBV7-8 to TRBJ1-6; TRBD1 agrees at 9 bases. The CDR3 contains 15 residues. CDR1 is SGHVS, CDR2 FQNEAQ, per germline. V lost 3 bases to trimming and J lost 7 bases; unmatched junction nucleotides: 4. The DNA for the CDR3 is TGTGCCAGCAGCTTGGACAGGGGTCGGAATTCACCCCTCCACTTT. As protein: CASSLDRGRNSPLHF. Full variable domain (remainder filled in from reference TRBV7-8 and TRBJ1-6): GAGVSQSPRYKVAKRGQDVALRCDPISGHVSLFWYQQALGQGPEFLTYFQNEAQLDKSGLPSDRFFAERPEGSVSTLKIQRTQQEDSAVYLCASSLDRGRNSPLHFGNGTRLTVT.

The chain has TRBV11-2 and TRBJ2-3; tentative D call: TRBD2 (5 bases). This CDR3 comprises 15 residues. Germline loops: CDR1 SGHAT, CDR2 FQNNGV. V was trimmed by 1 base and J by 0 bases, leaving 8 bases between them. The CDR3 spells CASSLVKRSTDTQYF. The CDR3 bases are TGTGCCAGCAGCTTAGTTAAGCGGAGCACAGATACGCAGTATTTT.